These 3 T cell receptor beta chains share one sample of origin, sequenced in a study of T cells expressing NK-cell markers. After re-calling the 5' RACE reads, TCRdb lists one entry per CDR3 protein, DNA absent. Here the sample table reports some 300,000 distinct CDR3 sequences. Sequenced input: blood T cells: a sorted CD56 or NKG2C T cell subset, CD4+ or CD8+ T cells, or bulk PBMC T cells (not recorded which). The receptors shown here come from a man aged 18 to 29 in good health.

This chain joins TRBV27 and TRBJ2-5; TCRdb gives TRBD1 as the D gene, but with no DNA this cannot be confirmed. This CDR3 region has 16 residues. Germline V gives CDR1 MNHEY, CDR2 SMNVEV (reference sequence). CDR3: CASSLGAEDYQETQYF.

The V and J genes are TRBV5-6 and TRBJ2-3; the D call of TRBD1 rests on TCRdb alone, since no DNA is present to check it. The CDR3 is 15 residues long. The germline CDR1 and CDR2 sequences are SGHDT and YYEEEE. CDR3 residues: CASSLVSGLTDTQYF.

This chain uses TRBV5-1 with TRBJ2-1; with no DNA, the TCRdb D assignment of TRBD1 cannot be verified. The CDR3 totals 12 residues. Germline CDR1 reads SGHRS; CDR2 reads YFSETQ. This CDR3 reads CASSPGQFEQFF.